What follows describes a single T cell receptor beta chain. Its antigen is not identified. The data were taken from a study of immune cell composition in non-small cell lung cancer. The CDR3 has 15 amino acids. Germline V gene data show CDR1 as SGHTA and CDR2 as FQGNSA. Trimming removed 5 bases from V and 8 bases from J, with 16 bases in between. Frozen unsorted single-cell suspensions supplied the genomic DNA. Assay used: immunoSEQ multiplex PCR; TCRdb lists only in-frame clones, some missing. In the table there are roughly 14,000 clones, roughly 66% of which are singletons. Study observations and caveats: About four fifths of squamous and under 35% of adenocarcinoma cases had tumour-associated clones >0.5%. Tumour TCR-beta clonality was not significantly tied to smoking pack-years. Lung adenocarcinomas had lower top 10 clone scores and clonality than squamous tumours.

The TCR was taken from a human donor with non-small cell lung cancer. Input material: lung tumor tissue. The genes are TRBV7-2 and TRBJ1-6; a weak D match, TRBD1 (5 bases). CDR3 residues: CASSQGEGRYSPLHF. The DNA of the CDR3 is TGTGCCAGCAGCCAAGGGGAGGGGCGTTATTCACCCCTCCACTTT.